This is a list of T cell receptor beta chains from one sample in a study of CD8 T cells in ankylosing spondylitis. TCRdb ran MiXCR on the 5' RACE reads and lists one entry per CDR3 protein. The sample includes 350,000 to 400,000 distinct CDR3 sequences, 20% to 25% of them seen just once. The sample consisted of blood, either unsorted or a sorted T cell fraction (not recorded which). The source is a male donor with ankylosing spondylitis or in good health (not recorded which). The conserved cysteine and the conserved F or W are not part of the CDR3 here.

j_gene: TRBJ2-3; v_gene: TRBV6-2/TRBV6-3; CDR3aa: ASSYASSTDTQY
j_gene: TRBJ2-3; v_gene: TRBV27; CDR3aa: ASSLAAGGSDTQY
j_gene: TRBJ2-7; v_gene: TRBV29-1; CDR3aa: SGGETYEQY
j_gene: TRBJ2-3; v_gene: TRBV6-1; CDR3aa: ASSEAGQGADTQY
j_gene: TRBJ1-1; v_gene: TRBV7-9; CDR3aa: ASSSGRGLNTEAF
j_gene: TRBJ2-3; v_gene: TRBV11-2; CDR3aa: ASGTRPADTQY
j_gene: TRBJ2-3; v_gene: TRBV12-3/TRBV12-4; CDR3aa: ASTGQGIDTQY
j_gene: TRBJ1-1; v_gene: TRBV13; CDR3aa: ASASLNTEAF
j_gene: TRBJ1-1; v_gene: TRBV30; CDR3aa: AWGPGNTEAF
j_gene: TRBJ2-7; v_gene: TRBV10-1; CDR3aa: ASSAGASSYEQY
j_gene: TRBJ2-7; v_gene: TRBV20-1; CDR3aa: SATGVKEGYEQY
j_gene: TRBJ1-2; v_gene: TRBV7-9; CDR3aa: ASSSKDRTGPNYGYT
j_gene: TRBJ2-6; v_gene: TRBV4-2; CDR3aa: ASSPGGVGANVLT
j_gene: TRBJ2-7; v_gene: TRBV7-6; CDR3aa: ASSLAESGTGFFEQY
j_gene: TRBJ2-7; v_gene: TRBV12-3/TRBV12-4; CDR3aa: ASSPRDRDSYEQY
j_gene: TRBJ1-4; v_gene: TRBV4-1; CDR3aa: ASSQAPGSKLF
j_gene: TRBJ2-3; v_gene: TRBV7-9; CDR3aa: ASSSMDRIETDTQY
j_gene: TRBJ2-3; v_gene: TRBV7-3; CDR3aa: ASSSSGTGSTDTQY
j_gene: TRBJ2-3; v_gene: TRBV7-9; CDR3aa: ASIPFPQRTGTDTQY